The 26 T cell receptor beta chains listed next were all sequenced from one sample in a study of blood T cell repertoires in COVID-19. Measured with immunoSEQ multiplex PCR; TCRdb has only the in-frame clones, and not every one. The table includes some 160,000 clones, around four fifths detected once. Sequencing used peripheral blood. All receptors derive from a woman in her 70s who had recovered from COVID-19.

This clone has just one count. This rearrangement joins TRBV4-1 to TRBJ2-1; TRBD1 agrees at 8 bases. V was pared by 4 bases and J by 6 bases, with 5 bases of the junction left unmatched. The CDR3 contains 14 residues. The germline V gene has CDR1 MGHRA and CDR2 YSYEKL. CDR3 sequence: CASSLLDRANEQFF. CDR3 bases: TGCGCCAGCAGCCTCCTGGACAGGGCCAATGAGCAGTTCTTC.

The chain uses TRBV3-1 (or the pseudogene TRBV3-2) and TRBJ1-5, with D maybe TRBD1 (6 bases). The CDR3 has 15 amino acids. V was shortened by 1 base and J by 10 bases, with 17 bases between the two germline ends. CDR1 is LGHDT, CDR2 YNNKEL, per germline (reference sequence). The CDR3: CASSQGRGGRGPQHF. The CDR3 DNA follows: TGTGCCAGCAGCCAAGGGCGGGGGGGGCGCGGCCCCCAGCATTTT.

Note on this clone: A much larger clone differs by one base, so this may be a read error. As DNA, the CDR3 is TGTGCCAGCAGCCAGGGACAGGGAAATCAGCCCCAGCATTTT. It is translated as CASSQGQGNQPQHF. The chain is built from TRBV5-8 and TRBJ1-5; 9 bases agree with TRBD1. Germline-derived CDR1 and CDR2 are SGHTS and YDEGEE. V shed 4 bases and J 4 bases; nucleotides not matched to a gene: 3. The CDR3 has 14 residues.

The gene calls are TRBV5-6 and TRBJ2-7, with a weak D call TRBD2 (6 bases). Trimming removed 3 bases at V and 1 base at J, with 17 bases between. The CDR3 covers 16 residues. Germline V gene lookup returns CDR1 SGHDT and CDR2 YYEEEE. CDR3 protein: CASSWGDGARSYEQYF. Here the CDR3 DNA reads TGTGCCAGCAGCTGGGGGGACGGAGCCCGATCCTACGAGCAGTACTTC. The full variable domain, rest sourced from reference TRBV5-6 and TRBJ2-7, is DAGVTQSPTHLIKTRGQQVTLRCSPKSGHDTVSWYQQALGQGPQFIFQYYEEEERQRGNFPDRFSGHQFPNYSSELNVNALLLGDSALYLCASSWGDGARSYEQYFGPGTRLTVT.

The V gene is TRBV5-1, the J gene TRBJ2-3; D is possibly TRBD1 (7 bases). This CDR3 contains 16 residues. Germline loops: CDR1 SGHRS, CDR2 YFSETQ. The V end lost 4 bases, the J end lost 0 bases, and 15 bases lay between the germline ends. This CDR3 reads CASSPAAGQSTDTQYF. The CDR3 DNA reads TGCGCCAGCAGCCCAGCGGCGGGACAGAGCACAGATACGCAGTATTTT.

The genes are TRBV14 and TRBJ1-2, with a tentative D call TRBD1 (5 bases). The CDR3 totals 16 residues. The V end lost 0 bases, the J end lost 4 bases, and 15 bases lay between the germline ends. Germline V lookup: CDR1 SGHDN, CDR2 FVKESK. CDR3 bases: TGTGCCAGCAGCCAAGATAGTAACACCGGGGGCTATGGCTACACCTTC. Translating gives CASSQDSNTGGYGYTF.

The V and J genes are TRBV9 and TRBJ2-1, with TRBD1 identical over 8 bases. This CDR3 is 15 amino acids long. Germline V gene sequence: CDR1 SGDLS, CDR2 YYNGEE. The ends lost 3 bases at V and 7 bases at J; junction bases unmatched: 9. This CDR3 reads CASSERDRIWNEQFF. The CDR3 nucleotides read TGTGCCAGCAGCGAACGGGACAGGATTTGGAATGAGCAGTTCTTC.

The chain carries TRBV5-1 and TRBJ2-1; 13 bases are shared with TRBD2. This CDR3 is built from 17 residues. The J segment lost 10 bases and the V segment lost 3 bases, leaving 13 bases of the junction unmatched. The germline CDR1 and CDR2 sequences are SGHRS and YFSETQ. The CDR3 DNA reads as TGCGCCAGCAGCTCCGGACTAGCGGGGGCCCAAGGGAGGGAGCAGTTCTTC. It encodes CASSSGLAGAQGREQFF.

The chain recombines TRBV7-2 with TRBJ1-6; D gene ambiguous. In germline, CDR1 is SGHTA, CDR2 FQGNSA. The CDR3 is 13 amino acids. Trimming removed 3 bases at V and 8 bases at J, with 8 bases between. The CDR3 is CASSFGNDSPLHF. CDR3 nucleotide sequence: TGTGCCAGCAGCTTCGGGAATGATTCACCCCTCCACTTT. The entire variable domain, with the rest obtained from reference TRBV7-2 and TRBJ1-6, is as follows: GAGVSQSPSNKVTEKGKDVELRCDPISGHTALYWYRQSLGQGLEFLIYFQGNSAPDKSGLPSDRFSAERTGGSVSTLTIQRTQQEDSAVYLCASSFGNDSPLHFGNGTRLTVT.

CDR3 residues: CASSYGGVWNGYTF. The CDR3, as DNA: TGTGCCAGCAGTTACGGCGGGGTGTGGAATGGCTACACCTTC. This chain uses TRBV6-2 or TRBV6-3 with TRBJ1-2; the D is unclear. The V end lost 2 bases, the J end lost 6 bases, and 13 bases lay between the germline ends. The CDR3 runs 14 residues. Germline CDR1 and CDR2: MNHEY and SVGEGT.

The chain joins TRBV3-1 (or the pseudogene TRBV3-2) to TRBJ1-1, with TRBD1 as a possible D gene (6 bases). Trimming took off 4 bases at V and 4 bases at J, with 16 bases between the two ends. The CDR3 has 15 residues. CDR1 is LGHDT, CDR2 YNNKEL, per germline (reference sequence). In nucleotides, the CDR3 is TGTGCCAGCAGCCTCCGGGACACCCAAGGCACTGAAGCTTTCTTT. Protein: CASSLRDTQGTEAFF.

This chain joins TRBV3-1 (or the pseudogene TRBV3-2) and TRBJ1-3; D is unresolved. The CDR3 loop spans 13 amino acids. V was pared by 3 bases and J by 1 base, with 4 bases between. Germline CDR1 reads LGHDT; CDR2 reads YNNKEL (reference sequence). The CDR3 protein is CASSQESGNTIYF. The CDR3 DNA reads TGTGCCAGCAGCCAGGAGTCTGGAAACACCATATATTTT.

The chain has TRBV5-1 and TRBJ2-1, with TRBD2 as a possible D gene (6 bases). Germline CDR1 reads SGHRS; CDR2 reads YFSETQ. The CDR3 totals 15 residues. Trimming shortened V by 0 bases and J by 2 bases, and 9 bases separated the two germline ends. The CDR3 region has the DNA TGCGCCAGCAGCTTGGCCGGGAGAGCCTACAATGAGCAGTTCTTC. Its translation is CASSLAGRAYNEQFF.

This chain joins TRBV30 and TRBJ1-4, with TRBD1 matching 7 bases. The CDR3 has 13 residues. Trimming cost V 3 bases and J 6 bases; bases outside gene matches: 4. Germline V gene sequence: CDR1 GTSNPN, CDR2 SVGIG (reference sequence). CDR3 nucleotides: TGTGCCTGGAGGGCCACAGGGGATGAAAAACTGTTTTTT. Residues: CAWRATGDEKLFF.

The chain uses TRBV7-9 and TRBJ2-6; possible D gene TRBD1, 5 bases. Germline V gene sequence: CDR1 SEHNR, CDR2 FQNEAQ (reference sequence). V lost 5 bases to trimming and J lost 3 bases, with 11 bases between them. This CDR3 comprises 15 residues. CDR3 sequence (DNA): TGTGCCAGCAGCCCCTGGGGCGGTGGGGCCAACGTCCTGACTTTC. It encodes CASSPWGGGANVLTF. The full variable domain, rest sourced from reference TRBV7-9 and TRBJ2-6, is DTGVSQNPRHKITKRGQNVTFRCDPISEHNRLYWYRQTLGQGPEFLTYFQNEAQLEKSRLLSDRFSAERPKGSFSTLEIQRTEQGDSAMYLCASSPWGGGANVLTFGAGSRLTVL.

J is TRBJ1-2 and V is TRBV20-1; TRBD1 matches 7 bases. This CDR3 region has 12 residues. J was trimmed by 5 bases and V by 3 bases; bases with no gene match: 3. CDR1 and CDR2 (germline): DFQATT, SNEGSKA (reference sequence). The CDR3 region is CSASDRAYGYTF. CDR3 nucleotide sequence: TGCAGTGCTAGTGACAGGGCATATGGCTACACCTTC.

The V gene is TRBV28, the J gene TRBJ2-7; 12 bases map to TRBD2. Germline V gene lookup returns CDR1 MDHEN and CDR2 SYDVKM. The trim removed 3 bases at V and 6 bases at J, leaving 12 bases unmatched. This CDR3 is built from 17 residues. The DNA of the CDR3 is TGTGCCAGCAGTTTGGGGGGGGCTAGCGGGAGGGACGGCGAGCAGTACTTC. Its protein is CASSLGGASGRDGEQYF. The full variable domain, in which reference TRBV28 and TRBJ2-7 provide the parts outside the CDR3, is DVKVTQSSRYLVKRTGEKVFLECVQDMDHENMFWYRQDPGLGLRLIYFSYDVKMKEKGDIPEGYSVSREKKERFSLILESASTNQTSMYLCASSLGGASGRDGEQYFGPGTRLTVT.

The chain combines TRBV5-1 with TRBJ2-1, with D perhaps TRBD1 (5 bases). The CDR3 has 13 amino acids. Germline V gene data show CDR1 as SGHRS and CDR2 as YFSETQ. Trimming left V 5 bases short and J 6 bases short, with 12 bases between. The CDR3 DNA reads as TGCGCCAGCAGGCTGCCCCAGGGCAATGAGCAGTTCTTC. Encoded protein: CASRLPQGNEQFF.

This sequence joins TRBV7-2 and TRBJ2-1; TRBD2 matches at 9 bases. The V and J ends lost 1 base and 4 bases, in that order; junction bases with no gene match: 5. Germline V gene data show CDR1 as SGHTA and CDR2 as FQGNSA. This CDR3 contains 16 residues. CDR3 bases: TGTGCCAGCAGCTTAGAACCTAGCGGGATGTACAATGAGCAGTTCTTC. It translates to CASSLEPSGMYNEQFF.

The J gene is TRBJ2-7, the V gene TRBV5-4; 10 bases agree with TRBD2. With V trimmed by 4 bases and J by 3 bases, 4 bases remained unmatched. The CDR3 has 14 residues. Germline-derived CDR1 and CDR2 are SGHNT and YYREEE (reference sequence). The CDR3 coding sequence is TGTGCCAGCAGCCCTAGCGGGGGAATCTACGAGCAGTACTTC. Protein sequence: CASSPSGGIYEQYF.

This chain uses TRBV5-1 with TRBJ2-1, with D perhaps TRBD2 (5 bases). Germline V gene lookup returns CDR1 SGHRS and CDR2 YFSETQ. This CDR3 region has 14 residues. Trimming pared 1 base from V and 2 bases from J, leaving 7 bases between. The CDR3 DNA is TGCGCCAGCAGCTTGACCGGGACCTACAATGAGCAGTTCTTC. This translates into CASSLTGTYNEQFF.

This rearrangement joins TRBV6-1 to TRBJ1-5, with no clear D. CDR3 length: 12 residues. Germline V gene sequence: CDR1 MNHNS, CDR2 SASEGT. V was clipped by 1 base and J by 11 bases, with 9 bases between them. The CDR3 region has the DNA TGTGCCAGCAGTGAAGTATACAGCACCCAGCATTTT. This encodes CASSEVYSTQHF.

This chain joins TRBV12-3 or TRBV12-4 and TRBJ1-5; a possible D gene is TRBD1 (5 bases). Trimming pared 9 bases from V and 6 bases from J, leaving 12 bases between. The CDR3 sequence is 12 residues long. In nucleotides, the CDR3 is TGTGCCAGTTCGGGGGTGGGTCAGCCCCAGCATTTT. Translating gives CASSGVGQPQHF.

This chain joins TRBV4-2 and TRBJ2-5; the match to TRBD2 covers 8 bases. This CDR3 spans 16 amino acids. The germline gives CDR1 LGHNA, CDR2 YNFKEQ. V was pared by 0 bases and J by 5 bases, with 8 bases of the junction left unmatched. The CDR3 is CASSQDLRGGGETQYF. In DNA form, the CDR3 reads TGTGCCAGCAGCCAAGATCTTCGGGGGGGCGGGGAGACCCAGTACTTC.

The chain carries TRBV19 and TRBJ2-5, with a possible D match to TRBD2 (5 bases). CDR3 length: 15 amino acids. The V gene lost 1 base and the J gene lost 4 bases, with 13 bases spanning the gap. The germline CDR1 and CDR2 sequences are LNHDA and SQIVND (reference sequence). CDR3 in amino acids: CASSIAARAGETQYF. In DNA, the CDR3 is TGTGCCAGTAGTATAGCGGCCCGGGCGGGAGAGACCCAGTACTTC.

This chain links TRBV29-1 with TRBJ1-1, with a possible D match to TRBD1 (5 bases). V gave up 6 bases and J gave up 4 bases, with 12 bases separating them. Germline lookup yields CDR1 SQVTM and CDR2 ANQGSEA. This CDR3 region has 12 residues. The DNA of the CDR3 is TGCAGCGTCGGGGGGAGCCCCACTGAAGCTTTCTTT. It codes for CSVGGSPTEAFF.